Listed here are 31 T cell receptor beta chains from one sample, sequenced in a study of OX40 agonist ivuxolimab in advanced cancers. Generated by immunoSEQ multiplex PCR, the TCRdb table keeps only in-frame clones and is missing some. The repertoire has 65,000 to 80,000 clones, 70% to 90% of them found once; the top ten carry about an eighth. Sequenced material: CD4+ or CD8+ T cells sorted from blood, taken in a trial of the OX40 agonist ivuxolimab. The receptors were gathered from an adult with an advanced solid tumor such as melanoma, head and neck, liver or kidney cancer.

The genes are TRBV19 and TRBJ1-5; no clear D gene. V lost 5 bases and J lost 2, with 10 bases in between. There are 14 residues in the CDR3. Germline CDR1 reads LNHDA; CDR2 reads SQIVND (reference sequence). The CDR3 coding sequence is TGTGCCAGTAGTTACAGTAGCGGCAATCAGCCCCAGCATTTT. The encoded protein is CASSYSSGNQPQHF.

The CDR3 DNA reads as TGTGCCTGGGGTGGGGGACAGGGGAACACTGAAGCTTTCTTT. Protein sequence: CAWGGGQGNTEAFF. The chain links TRBV30 to TRBJ1-1; the match to TRBD1 covers 9 bases. The germline CDR1 and CDR2 sequences are GTSNPN and SVGIG (reference sequence). The junction had 5 bases not matched to a gene; V was cut back by 5 bases and J by 1 base. The length of the CDR3 is 14 residues.

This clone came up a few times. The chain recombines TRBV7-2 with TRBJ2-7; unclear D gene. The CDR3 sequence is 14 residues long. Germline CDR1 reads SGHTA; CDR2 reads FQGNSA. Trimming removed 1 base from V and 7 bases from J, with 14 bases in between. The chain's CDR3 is CASSLGTAGWEQYF. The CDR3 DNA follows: TGTGCCAGCAGCTTAGGTACAGCCGGGTGGGAGCAGTACTTC.

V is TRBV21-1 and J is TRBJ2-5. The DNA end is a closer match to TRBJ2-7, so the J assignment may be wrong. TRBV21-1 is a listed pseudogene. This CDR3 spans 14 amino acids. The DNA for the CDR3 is TGTGCCAGCAGGGGGGGCACAAAGTCCTACGAGCAGTACTTC. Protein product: CASRGGTKSYEQYF.

CDR3 amino acids: CASSRRWTSGTTTDTQYF. The DNA for the CDR3 is TGTGCCAGCAGCCGACGTTGGACTAGCGGGACAACCACAGATACGCAGTATTTT. The chain has TRBV14 and TRBJ2-3; TRBD2 aligns across 12 bases. J gave up 2 bases and V 4 bases, and 10 bases lay outside the gene matches. Germline V gene data show CDR1 as SGHDN and CDR2 as FVKESK. This CDR3 has 18 residues.

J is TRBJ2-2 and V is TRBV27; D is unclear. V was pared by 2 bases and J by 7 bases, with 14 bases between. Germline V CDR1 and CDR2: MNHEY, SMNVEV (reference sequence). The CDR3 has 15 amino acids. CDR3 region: CASSLRTTLLGELFF. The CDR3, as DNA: TGTGCCAGCAGTTTAAGAACGACGCTACTCGGGGAGCTGTTTTTT.

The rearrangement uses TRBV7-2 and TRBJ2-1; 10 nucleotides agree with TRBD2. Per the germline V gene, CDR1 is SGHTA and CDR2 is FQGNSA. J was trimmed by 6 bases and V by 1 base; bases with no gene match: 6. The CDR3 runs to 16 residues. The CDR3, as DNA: TGTGCCAGCAGCTTAGTAGCGGGAGGATTCGGCAATGAGCAGTTCTTC. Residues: CASSLVAGGFGNEQFF.

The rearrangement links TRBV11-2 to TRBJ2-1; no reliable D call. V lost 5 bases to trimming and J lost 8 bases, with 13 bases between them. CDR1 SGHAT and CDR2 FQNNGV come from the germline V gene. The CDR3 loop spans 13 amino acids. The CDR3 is CASSPGWSHEQFF. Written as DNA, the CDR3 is TGTGCCAGCAGCCCCGGGTGGTCCCATGAGCAGTTCTTC.

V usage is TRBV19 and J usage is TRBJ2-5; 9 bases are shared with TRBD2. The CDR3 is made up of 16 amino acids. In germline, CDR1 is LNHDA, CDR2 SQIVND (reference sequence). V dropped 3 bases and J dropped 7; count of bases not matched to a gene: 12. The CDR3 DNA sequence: TGTGCCAGTAGTATCGGGGGGACTAGCAGTGTTAGGACCCAGTACTTC. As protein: CASSIGGTSSVRTQYF. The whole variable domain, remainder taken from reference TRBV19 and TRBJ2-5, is DGGITQSPKYLFRKEGQNVTLSCEQNLNHDAMYWYRQDPGQGLRLIYYSQIVNDFQKGDIAEGYSVSREKKESFPLTVTSAQKNPTAFYLCASSIGGTSSVRTQYFGPGTRLLVL.

The CDR3 DNA sequence: TGTGCCAGCAGCTTAGGTGGGACAGTGGATTCACCCCTCCACTTT. Translation: CASSLGGTVDSPLHF. The rearrangement links TRBV11-3 to TRBJ1-6; TRBD1 agrees at 7 bases. This CDR3 comprises 15 residues. In germline, CDR1 is SGHNT, CDR2 YENEEA. Germline trimming cut 1 base from V and 8 bases from J; bases unmatched to any gene: 5.

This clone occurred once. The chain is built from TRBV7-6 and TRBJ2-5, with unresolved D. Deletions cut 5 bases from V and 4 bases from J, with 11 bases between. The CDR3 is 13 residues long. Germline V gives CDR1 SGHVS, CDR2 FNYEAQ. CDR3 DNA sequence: TGTGCCAGCAGCCCCGACATCGGAGAGACCCAGTACTTC. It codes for CASSPDIGETQYF.

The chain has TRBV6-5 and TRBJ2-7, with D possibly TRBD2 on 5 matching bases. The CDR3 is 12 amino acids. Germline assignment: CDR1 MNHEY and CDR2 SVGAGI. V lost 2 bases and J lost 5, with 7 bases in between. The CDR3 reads CASSYGENEQYF. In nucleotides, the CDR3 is TGTGCCAGCAGTTACGGGGAGAACGAGCAGTACTTC.

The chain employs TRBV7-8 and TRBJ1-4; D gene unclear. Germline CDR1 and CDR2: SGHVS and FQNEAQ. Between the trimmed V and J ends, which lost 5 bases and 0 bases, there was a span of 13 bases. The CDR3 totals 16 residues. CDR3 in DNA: TGTGCCAGCAGCGGCCGGACCGGAGCAACTAATGAAAAACTGTTTTTT. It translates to CASSGRTGATNEKLFF.

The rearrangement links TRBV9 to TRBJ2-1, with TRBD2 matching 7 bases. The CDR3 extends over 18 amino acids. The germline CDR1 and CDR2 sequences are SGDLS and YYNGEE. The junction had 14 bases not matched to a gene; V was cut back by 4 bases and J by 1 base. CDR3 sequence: CASSYGTGGPRSYNEQFF. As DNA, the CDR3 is TGTGCCAGCAGCTATGGAACGGGAGGACCCCGTTCCTACAATGAGCAGTTCTTC.

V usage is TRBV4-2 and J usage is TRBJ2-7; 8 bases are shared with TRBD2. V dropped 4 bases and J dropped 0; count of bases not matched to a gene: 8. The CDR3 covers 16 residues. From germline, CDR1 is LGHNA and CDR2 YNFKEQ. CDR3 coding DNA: TGTGCCAGCAGCCCATCGGGGGGGCGGGACTCCTACGAGCAGTACTTC. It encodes CASSPSGGRDSYEQYF.

Here the CDR3 reads CASSLGTDPQETQYF. DNA of the CDR3: TGTGCCAGCAGTTTAGGGACAGACCCCCAAGAGACCCAGTACTTC. The chain uses TRBV28 and TRBJ2-5; 7 nucleotides agree with TRBD1. Unmatched junction bases numbered 4, after V lost 2 bases and J lost 1 base. Germline CDR1 reads MDHEN; CDR2 reads SYDVKM. The CDR3 has 15 residues.

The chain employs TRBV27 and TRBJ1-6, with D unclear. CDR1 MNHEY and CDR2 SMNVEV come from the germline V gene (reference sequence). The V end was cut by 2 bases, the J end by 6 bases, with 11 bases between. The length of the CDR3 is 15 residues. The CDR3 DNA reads TGTGCCAGCAGTTTACGGGCGCCCAGTAATTCACCCCTCCACTTT. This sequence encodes CASSLRAPSNSPLHF.

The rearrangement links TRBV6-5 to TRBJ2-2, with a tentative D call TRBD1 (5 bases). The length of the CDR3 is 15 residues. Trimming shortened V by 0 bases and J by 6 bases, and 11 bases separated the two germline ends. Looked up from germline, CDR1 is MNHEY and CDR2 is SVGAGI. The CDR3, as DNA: TGTGCCAGCAGTTACTCGACCCAGGGCGCCGGGGAGCTGTTTTTT. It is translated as CASSYSTQGAGELFF.

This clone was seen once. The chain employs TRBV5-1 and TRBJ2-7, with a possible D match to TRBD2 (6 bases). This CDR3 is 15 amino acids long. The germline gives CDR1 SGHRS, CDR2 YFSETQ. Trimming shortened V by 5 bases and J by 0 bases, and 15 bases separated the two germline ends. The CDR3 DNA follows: TGCGCCAGCAGATCCAACCCCGGGAGCTCCTACGAGCAGTACTTC. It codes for CASRSNPGSSYEQYF.

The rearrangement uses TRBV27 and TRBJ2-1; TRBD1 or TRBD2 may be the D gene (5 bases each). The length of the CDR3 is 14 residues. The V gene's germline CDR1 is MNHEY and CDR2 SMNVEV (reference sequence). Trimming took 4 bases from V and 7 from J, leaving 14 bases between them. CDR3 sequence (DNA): TGTGCCAGCAGTTCGGCAGGGAGAGTAAATGAGCAGTTCTTC. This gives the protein CASSSAGRVNEQFF.

The chain's CDR3 is CASSEMTRGLSYEQYF. CDR3 nucleotides: TGTGCCAGCAGTGAAATGACTAGGGGACTGTCCTACGAGCAGTACTTC. The chain combines TRBV6-1 with TRBJ2-7; possibly TRBD2 for D (6 bases). The germline V gene encodes CDR1 MNHNS and CDR2 SASEGT. Trimming took 2 bases from V and 1 from J, leaving 15 bases between them. The CDR3 consists of 16 residues.

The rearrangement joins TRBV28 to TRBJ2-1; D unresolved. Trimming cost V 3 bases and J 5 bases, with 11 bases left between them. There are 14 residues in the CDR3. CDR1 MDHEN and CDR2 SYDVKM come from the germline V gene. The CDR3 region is CASSFRLTHNEQFF. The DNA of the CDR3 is TGTGCCAGCAGTTTTCGACTCACGCACAATGAGCAGTTCTTC.

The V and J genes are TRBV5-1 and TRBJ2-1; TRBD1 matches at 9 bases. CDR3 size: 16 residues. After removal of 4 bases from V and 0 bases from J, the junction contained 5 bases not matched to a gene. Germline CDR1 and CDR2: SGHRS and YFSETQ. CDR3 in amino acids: CASSGGQGSSYNEQFF. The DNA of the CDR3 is TGCGCCAGCAGCGGCGGACAGGGGAGCTCCTACAATGAGCAGTTCTTC.

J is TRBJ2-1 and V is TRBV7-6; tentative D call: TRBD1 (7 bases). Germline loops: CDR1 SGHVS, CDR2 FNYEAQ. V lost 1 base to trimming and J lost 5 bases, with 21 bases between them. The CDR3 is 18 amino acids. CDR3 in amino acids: CASSLGLAVEGANNEQFF. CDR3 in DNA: TGTGCCAGCAGCTTAGGCTTAGCGGTGGAGGGGGCAAACAATGAGCAGTTCTTC.

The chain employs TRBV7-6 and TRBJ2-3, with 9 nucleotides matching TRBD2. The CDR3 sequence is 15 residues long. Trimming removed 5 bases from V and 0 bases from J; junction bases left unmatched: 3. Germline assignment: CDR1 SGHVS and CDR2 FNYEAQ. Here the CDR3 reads CASSISGGSTDTQYF. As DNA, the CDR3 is TGTGCCAGCAGCATAAGCGGGGGGAGCACAGATACGCAGTATTTT.

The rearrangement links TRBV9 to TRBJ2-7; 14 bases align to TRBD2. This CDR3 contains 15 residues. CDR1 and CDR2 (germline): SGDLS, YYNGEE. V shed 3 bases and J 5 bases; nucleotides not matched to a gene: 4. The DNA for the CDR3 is TGTGCCAGCAGCGCCGGGACTAGCGGGAGTGACGAGCAGTACTTC. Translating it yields CASSAGTSGSDEQYF.

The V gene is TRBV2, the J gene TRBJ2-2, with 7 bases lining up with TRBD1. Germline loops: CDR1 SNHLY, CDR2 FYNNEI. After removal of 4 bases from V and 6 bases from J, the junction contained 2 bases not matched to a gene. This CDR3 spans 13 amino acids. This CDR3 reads CASSVQGPGELFF. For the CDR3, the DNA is TGTGCCAGCAGTGTACAGGGGCCCGGGGAGCTGTTTTTT.

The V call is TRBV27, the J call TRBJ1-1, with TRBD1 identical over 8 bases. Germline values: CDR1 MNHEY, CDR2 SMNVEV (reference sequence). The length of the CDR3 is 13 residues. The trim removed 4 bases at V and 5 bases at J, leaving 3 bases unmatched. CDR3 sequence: CASSWTGRTEAFF. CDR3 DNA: TGTGCCAGCAGTTGGACAGGGAGGACTGAAGCTTTCTTT.

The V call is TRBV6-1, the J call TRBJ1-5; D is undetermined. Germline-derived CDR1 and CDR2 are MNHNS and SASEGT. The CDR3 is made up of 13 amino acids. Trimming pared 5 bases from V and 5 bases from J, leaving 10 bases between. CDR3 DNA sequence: TGTGCCAGCAGTACAAGGGAGGATCAGCCCCAGCATTTT. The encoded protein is CASSTREDQPQHF.

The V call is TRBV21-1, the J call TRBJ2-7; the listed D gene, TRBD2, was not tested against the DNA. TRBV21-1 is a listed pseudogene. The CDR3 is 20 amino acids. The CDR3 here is CASSKRSIENTYQSQASQYF. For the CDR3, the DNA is TGTGCCAGCAGCAAACGCTCTATAGAAAACACCTACCAGAGTCAAGCGAGCCAGTACTTC.

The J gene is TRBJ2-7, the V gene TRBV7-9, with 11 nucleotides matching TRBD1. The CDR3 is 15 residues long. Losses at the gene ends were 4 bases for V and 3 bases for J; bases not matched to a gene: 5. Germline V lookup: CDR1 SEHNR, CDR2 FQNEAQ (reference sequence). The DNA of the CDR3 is TGTGCCAGCAGCTCGTGGGACAGGGGGAACTACGAGCAGTACTTC. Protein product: CASSSWDRGNYEQYF. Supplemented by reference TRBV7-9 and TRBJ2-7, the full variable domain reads DTGVSQNPRHKITKRGQNVTFRCDPISEHNRLYWYRQTLGQGPEFLTYFQNEAQLEKSRLLSDRFSAERPKGSFSTLEIQRTEQGDSAMYLCASSSWDRGNYEQYFGPGTRLTVT.